The clone carrying this TCR beta chain was observed once. Measured with immunoSEQ multiplex PCR; TCRdb has only the in-frame clones, and not every one. Of about 290,000 clones detected, around four fifths appear once; the ten largest clones hold over 3.5%. This sample was taken from a study of blood T cell repertoires in COVID-19. For the study at large: From the United States, Italy and Spain came samples of acute and convalescent COVID-19. The analysed material was cDNA or gDNA that came from T cells, B-cell-depleted T cells, or PBMCs.

With V trimmed by 4 bases and J by 6 bases, 6 bases remained unmatched. The V gene's germline CDR1 is SGHKS and CDR2 YYEKEE (reference sequence). The CDR3 runs to 14 residues. This receptor was obtained from a woman in her forties or fifties with active or convalescent COVID-19. The chain uses TRBV5-5 and TRBJ2-3; TRBD2 aligns across 9 bases. Sequencing was performed on peripheral blood. DNA of the CDR3: TGTGCCAGCAGCCCGGGACTAGCCGGGGATACGCAGTATTTT. It yields the protein CASSPGLAGDTQYF.